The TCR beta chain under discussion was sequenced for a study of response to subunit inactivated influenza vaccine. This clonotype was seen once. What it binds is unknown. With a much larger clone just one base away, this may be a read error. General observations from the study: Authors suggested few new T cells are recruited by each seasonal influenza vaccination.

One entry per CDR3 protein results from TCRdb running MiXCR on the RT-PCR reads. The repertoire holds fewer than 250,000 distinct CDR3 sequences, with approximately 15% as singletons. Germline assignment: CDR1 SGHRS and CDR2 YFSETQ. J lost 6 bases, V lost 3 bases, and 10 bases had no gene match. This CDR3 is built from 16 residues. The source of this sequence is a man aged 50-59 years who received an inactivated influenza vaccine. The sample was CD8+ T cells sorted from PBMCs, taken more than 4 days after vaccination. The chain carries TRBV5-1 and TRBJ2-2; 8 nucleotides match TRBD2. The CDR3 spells CASSSRGEISAGELFF. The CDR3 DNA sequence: TGCGCCAGCAGCTCGCGGGGGGAGATAAGCGCCGGGGAGCTGTTTTTT.